Shown below are 8 T cell receptor beta chains from a single sample sequenced in a study of early stage breast cancer tumors. Sequenced by immunoSEQ multiplex PCR; TCRdb stores in-frame clones only, minus some. The data hold several thousand clones, with 62% observed a single time. The sequencing sample was made of breast tumor tissue. These receptors were collected from a person aged 70 to 85 with breast cancer.

The chain recombines TRBV29-1 with TRBJ1-2, with 8 bases matching TRBD1. The CDR3 length is 15 residues. With V trimmed by 0 bases and J by 6 bases, 9 bases remained unmatched. Germline V gene data show CDR1 as SQVTM and CDR2 as ANQGSEA. The CDR3 reads CSVEDLDRGPDGYTF. CDR3 nucleotides: TGCAGCGTTGAAGATCTTGACAGGGGCCCCGATGGCTACACCTTC.

The chain carries TRBV6-9 and TRBJ1-6; no definite D call. This CDR3 comprises 13 residues. The germline V gene encodes CDR1 MNHGY and CDR2 SVAAGI. The V and J ends lost 4 bases and 6 bases respectively, with 7 bases between them. This CDR3 is CASSSPSNSPLHF. DNA of the CDR3: TGTGCCAGCAGTTCCCCCTCTAATTCACCCCTCCACTTT.

This clone is medium-sized in the sample. The rearrangement uses TRBV7-8 and TRBJ1-6, with D tentatively TRBD1 (5 bases). Trimming pared 6 bases from V and 10 bases from J, leaving 13 bases between. The CDR3 spans 13 residues. The germline V gene has CDR1 SGHVS and CDR2 FQNEAQ. The CDR3 protein is CASRPWGVSPLHF. Written as DNA, the CDR3 is TGTGCCAGCAGACCTTGGGGGGTCTCACCCCTCCACTTT.

The genes are TRBV2 and TRBJ2-1, with D possibly TRBD1 on 6 matching bases. The germline gives CDR1 SNHLY, CDR2 FYNNEI. Trimming removed 5 bases from V and 4 bases from J, with 9 bases in between. The CDR3 covers 13 residues. CDR3 loop: CASSTTGYNEQFF. In DNA form, the CDR3 reads TGTGCCAGCAGTACCACAGGGTACAATGAGCAGTTCTTC.

V gene TRBV7-3 combines with J gene TRBJ2-3; D is unclear. The V gene lost 0 bases and the J gene lost 5 bases, with 9 bases spanning the gap. There are 14 residues in the CDR3. Germline V gives CDR1 SGHTA, CDR2 FQGTGA. The CDR3 protein is CASSLTGQGDTQYF. The CDR3 DNA follows: TGTGCCAGCAGCTTAACGGGCCAAGGAGATACGCAGTATTTT.

This clone is a singleton in its sample. The chain recombines TRBV28 with TRBJ2-5, with 7 bases lining up with TRBD2. The DNA end is a closer match to TRBJ2-7, so the J assignment may be wrong. Per the germline V gene, CDR1 is MDHEN and CDR2 is SYDVKM. There are 15 residues in the CDR3. The DNA for the CDR3 is TGTGCCAGCAGTCCCCTCAGTCCGGGAGGCTACGAGCAGTACTTC. Translated: CASSPLSPGGYEQYF.

The table lists this clone with a few counts. The V gene is TRBV27, the J gene TRBJ2-6, with D uncertain. There are 15 residues in the CDR3. V was trimmed by 4 bases and J by 0 bases, leaving 7 bases between them. Germline V gene sequence: CDR1 MNHEY, CDR2 SMNVEV (reference sequence). CDR3 loop: CASSYGSSGANVLTF. The CDR3 DNA sequence: TGTGCCAGCAGTTACGGGTCCTCTGGGGCCAACGTCCTGACTTTC.

This clone was seen only once. The rearrangement joins TRBV5-1 to TRBJ1-2, with D perhaps matching TRBD1 (6 bases). Per germline, CDR1 SGHRS and CDR2 YFSETQ. V was trimmed by 7 bases and J by 4 bases, leaving 11 bases between them. This CDR3 region has 12 residues. The CDR3 reads CASALGAYGYTF. For the CDR3, the DNA is TGCGCCAGCGCTCTGGGGGCCTATGGCTACACCTTC. Full variable domain (rest looked up from reference TRBV5-1 and TRBJ1-2): KAGVTQTPRYLIKTRGQQVTLSCSPISGHRSVSWYQQTPGQGLQFLFEYFSETQRNKGNFPGRFSGRQFSNSRSEMNVSTLELGDSALYLCASALGAYGYTFGSGTRLTVV.